The 21 T cell receptor beta chains listed next were all sequenced from one sample in a study of blood T cell repertoires in COVID-19. TCRdb keeps only in-frame clones here, not all; method: immunoSEQ multiplex PCR. The repertoire holds 240,000 or so clones, with around nine tenths as singletons. The sequenced sample was peripheral blood. The receptors derive from a woman aged 70-85 years with active or convalescent COVID-19.

CDR3 sequence reads: CASSRQGRGGYTF. The CDR3 DNA is TGTGCCAGTAGCAGACAGGGGCGTGGTGGCTACACCTTC. The chain couples TRBV19 to TRBJ1-2; TRBD1 matches at 8 bases. CDR1 and CDR2 (germline): LNHDA, SQIVND (reference sequence). The CDR3 covers 13 residues. V lost 6 bases and J lost 7; bases outside the gene matches: 7.

The CDR3 protein is CASSQVPYIAYEQYF. Written as DNA, the CDR3 is TGCGCCAGCAGCCAAGTACCATACATCGCCTACGAGCAGTACTTC. The J gene is TRBJ2-7, the V gene TRBV4-3; no clear D gene. The CDR3 runs 15 residues. Trimming left V 1 base short and J 2 bases short, with 12 bases between. CDR1 is LGHNA and CDR2 is YSLEER in the germline V gene.

This chain uses TRBV11-2 with TRBJ2-2; 7 positions agree with TRBD1. This CDR3 region has 15 residues. CDR1 SGHAT and CDR2 FQNNGV come from the germline V gene. J lost 3 bases, V lost 5 bases, and 6 bases had no gene match. The CDR3 sequence: CASSVTGFDTGELFF. CDR3 in DNA: TGTGCCAGCAGCGTGACAGGGTTTGACACCGGGGAGCTGTTTTTT.

This clone occurred once. This chain joins TRBV29-1 and TRBJ1-1; D perhaps matches TRBD1 (5 bases). CDR1 is SQVTM, CDR2 ANQGSEA, per germline. The CDR3 is 13 amino acids. V was clipped by 4 bases and J by 5 bases, with 14 bases between them. The CDR3 region is CSVVEGARTEAFF. In nucleotides, the CDR3 is TGCAGCGTTGTGGAAGGGGCGAGGACTGAAGCTTTCTTT.

V usage is TRBV7-2 and J usage is TRBJ1-4, with D unclear. This CDR3 spans 15 amino acids. Germline V gene data show CDR1 as SGHTA and CDR2 as FQGNSA. The ends were cut back, 4 bases at V and 2 bases at J, with 11 bases in the middle. The CDR3 sequence: CASSSFRSTNEKLFF. CDR3 nucleotides: TGTGCCAGCAGCTCGTTTAGAAGCACTAATGAAAAACTGTTTTTT.

This chain connects TRBV10-3 to TRBJ2-7; 7 positions agree with TRBD1. There are 12 residues in the CDR3. The V and J ends lost 11 bases and 3 bases, in that order; junction bases with no gene match: 7. Germline V gene data show CDR1 as ENHRY and CDR2 as SYGVKD. CDR3 residues: CAAGQGDYEQYF. CDR3 DNA: TGTGCCGCCGGGCAGGGGGACTACGAGCAGTACTTC.

A note on this clone: The sample carries other DNA sequences with the same CDR3. This sequence joins TRBV2 and TRBJ1-2; D possibly corresponds to TRBD1 (6 bases). Trimming took off 8 bases at V and 7 bases at J, with 14 bases between the two ends. Germline V gives CDR1 SNHLY, CDR2 FYNNEI. The CDR3 length is 12 residues. In DNA, the CDR3 is TGTGCCAGCGGGGGGGCGTTGCGTGGCTACACCTTC. Protein sequence: CASGGALRGYTF.

The genes are TRBV5-6 and TRBJ2-3, with D maybe TRBD2 (6 bases). With 3 bases removed from V and 6 bases from J, the gap between germline ends came to 17 bases. There are 15 residues in the CDR3. In germline, CDR1 is SGHDT, CDR2 YYEEEE. CDR3 DNA sequence: TGTGCCAGCAGCTCCCCGGGACCGGGGGTCGATACGCAGTATTTT. Residues: CASSSPGPGVDTQYF.

The table lists this clone with a count of one. This chain uses TRBV5-6 with TRBJ1-2, with 7 bases identical to TRBD1. This CDR3 contains 17 residues. Germline-derived CDR1 and CDR2 are SGHDT and YYEEEE. Germline trimming cut 2 bases from V and 8 bases from J; bases unmatched to any gene: 18. For the CDR3, the DNA is TGTGCCAGCAGCTTTGGCCGGGACAGTGCAGTCCGGCGGGGCTACACCTTC. Amino acid sequence: CASSFGRDSAVRRGYTF.

The CDR3 here is CAIWTGAINQPQHF. DNA of the CDR3: TGTGCCATATGGACAGGGGCAATCAATCAGCCCCAGCATTTT. The chain combines TRBV10-3 with TRBJ1-5, with TRBD1 matching 9 bases. The junction had 6 bases not matched to a gene; V was cut back by 9 bases and J by 3 bases. Germline V gene data show CDR1 as ENHRY and CDR2 as SYGVKD. This CDR3 spans 14 amino acids.

This clone showed up just a few times. The DNA of the CDR3 is TGCGCCAGCAGCCAAGTAGCTGCTTCCTACAATGAGCAGTTCTTC. This sequence encodes CASSQVAASYNEQFF. J is TRBJ2-1 and V is TRBV4-3; D uncertain. V was trimmed by 1 base and J by 1 base, leaving 8 bases between them. Germline V CDR1 and CDR2: LGHNA, YSLEER. This CDR3 comprises 15 residues.

This sequence joins TRBV9 and TRBJ1-1, with D possibly matching TRBD1 (6 bases). Trimming cost V 4 bases and J 4 bases, with 17 bases left between them. Germline V lookup: CDR1 SGDLS, CDR2 YYNGEE. The CDR3 runs 15 residues. CDR3 loop: CASSPRTAAITEAFF. CDR3 nucleotide sequence: TGTGCCAGCAGCCCGCGGACAGCCGCGATCACTGAAGCTTTCTTT.

The rearrangement links TRBV19 to TRBJ1-3, with D perhaps TRBD1 (6 bases). The V end was cut by 5 bases, the J end by 0 bases, with 14 bases between. The CDR3 is made up of 16 amino acids. Germline CDR1 reads LNHDA; CDR2 reads SQIVND (reference sequence). The CDR3: CASSPHRARSGNTIYF. Here the CDR3 DNA reads TGTGCCAGTAGTCCCCACAGGGCCCGCTCTGGAAACACCATATATTTT.

Only one count was recorded for this clone. V and J are TRBV10-3 and TRBJ2-5; D is unresolved. The CDR3 spans 15 residues. CDR1 is ENHRY and CDR2 is SYGVKD in the germline V gene. The V end was cut by 3 bases, the J end by 1 base, with 12 bases between. The DNA for the CDR3 is TGTGCCATCAGTGATCAACAGCACATCCAAGAGACCCAGTACTTC. Translation: CAISDQQHIQETQYF.

The V call is TRBV5-1, the J call TRBJ1-2; no clear D. V was trimmed by 7 bases and J by 8 bases, leaving 12 bases between them. The CDR3 extends over 11 amino acids. Germline CDR1 SGHRS, CDR2 YFSETQ. CDR3 in amino acids: CASGTGFGYTF. The CDR3 bases are TGCGCCAGCGGAACGGGGTTCGGCTACACCTTC.

The chain combines TRBV6-4 with TRBJ2-7; D not certain. Germline V CDR1 and CDR2: MRHNA, SNTAGT. V was trimmed by 6 bases and J by 2 bases, leaving 8 bases between them. This CDR3 comprises 12 residues. CDR3 nucleotides: TGTGCCAGCAGCCTAACAGCCTACGAGCAGTACTTC. It encodes CASSLTAYEQYF.

The chain links TRBV11-2 to TRBJ2-7; 14 positions match TRBD2. V trimming: 3 bases; J trimming: 7 bases; junction bases outside the gene matches: 5. The CDR3 covers 15 residues. From germline, CDR1 is SGHAT and CDR2 FQNNGV. The CDR3 DNA reads as TGTGCCAGCAGCTTTCGACTAGCGGGGGGGCAAGAGCAGTACTTC. Translated, it gives CASSFRLAGGQEQYF.

The rearrangement links TRBV9 to TRBJ2-1, with 7 bases lining up with TRBD1. V lost 1 base, J lost 6 bases, and 7 bases stayed unmatched. Germline V lookup: CDR1 SGDLS, CDR2 YYNGEE. This CDR3 has 15 residues. The CDR3 loop is CASSVTGTVGNEQFF. The CDR3 DNA is TGTGCCAGCAGCGTAACCGGGACAGTTGGCAATGAGCAGTTCTTC.

In nucleotides, the CDR3 is TGTGCCAGCGAGTTCGGAGCCATGAACACTGAAGCTTTCTTT. Encoded protein: CASEFGAMNTEAFF. The rearrangement joins TRBV11-1 to TRBJ1-1; D unresolved. With 8 bases removed from V and 0 bases from J, the gap between germline ends came to 13 bases. In germline, CDR1 is SGHAT, CDR2 FQDESV (reference sequence). This CDR3 contains 14 residues.

The chain links TRBV3-1 (or the pseudogene TRBV3-2) to TRBJ2-2, with 13 nucleotides matching TRBD2. The CDR3 loop spans 18 amino acids. Germline assignment: CDR1 LGHDT and CDR2 YNNKEL (reference sequence). J lost 4 bases, V lost 4 bases, and 9 bases had no gene match. The CDR3 DNA reads TGTGCCAGCAGCCCCTCGACTAGCGGGGGGCCCATCACCGGGGAGCTGTTTTTT. Translating gives CASSPSTSGGPITGELFF.

This clone came up once. The chain combines TRBV3-1 (or the pseudogene TRBV3-2) with TRBJ2-3, with a tentative D call TRBD2 (6 bases). The ends were cut back, 5 bases at V and 1 base at J, with 16 bases in the middle. The CDR3 contains 16 residues. Looked up from germline, CDR1 is LGHDT and CDR2 is YNNKEL (reference sequence). The CDR3 DNA sequence: TGTGCCAGCAGCTTAAGTGTCGGGGGAGGCACAGATACGCAGTATTTT. Translated, it gives CASSLSVGGGTDTQYF.